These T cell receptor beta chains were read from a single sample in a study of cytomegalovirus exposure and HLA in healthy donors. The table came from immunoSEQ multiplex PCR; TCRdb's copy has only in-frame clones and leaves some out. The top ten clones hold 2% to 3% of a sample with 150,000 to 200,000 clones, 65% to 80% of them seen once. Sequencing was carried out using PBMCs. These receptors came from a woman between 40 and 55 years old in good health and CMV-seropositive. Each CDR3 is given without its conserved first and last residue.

CDR3 protein: ASSQPPAGGQETQY; J gene: TRBJ2-5; V gene: TRBV4-1
CDR3 protein: ASDLASSDTQY; J gene: TRBJ2-3; V gene: TRBV2
CDR3 protein: ASSRPGQEETQY; J gene: TRBJ2-5; V gene: TRBV4-2
CDR3 protein: AWSRQGNTEAF; J gene: TRBJ1-1; V gene: TRBV30
CDR3 protein: SVWTGEGDSPLH; J gene: TRBJ1-6; V gene: TRBV29-1
CDR3 protein: ASSLDREETQY; J gene: TRBJ2-5; V gene: TRBV2
CDR3 protein: AISEAGGDTGELF; J gene: TRBJ2-2; V gene: TRBV10-3
CDR3 protein: ASSSGTPIAKNIQY; J gene: TRBJ2-4; V gene: TRBV6-5
CDR3 protein: ASSLVPSGSGEQY; J gene: TRBJ2-7; V gene: TRBV5-5
CDR3 protein: ASSFGTEYGYT; J gene: TRBJ1-2; V gene: TRBV7-9
CDR3 protein: SVQGDSNYGYT; J gene: TRBJ1-2; V gene: TRBV29-1
CDR3 protein: ASSRAGGLNEKLF; J gene: TRBJ1-4; V gene: TRBV7-8
CDR3 protein: ASSTLRQGTQY; J gene: TRBJ2-3; V gene: TRBV19
CDR3 protein: ASSLQQVSYEQY; J gene: TRBJ2-7; V gene: TRBV7-2
CDR3 protein: ASSSGPTGELF; J gene: TRBJ2-2; V gene: TRBV7-8